These 20 T cell receptor beta chains originate from one sample sequenced in a study of CD8 T cells in ankylosing spondylitis. From the 5' RACE reads, TCRdb called clonotypes with MiXCR, one entry per CDR3 protein. The data show approximately 240,000 distinct CDR3 sequences, with more than 20% seen just once and around 0.64% held by the top ten. The specimen sequenced was blood, either unsorted or a sorted T cell fraction (not recorded which). These receptors were taken from a male donor with ankylosing spondylitis or in good health (not recorded which).

The chain combines TRBV29-1 with TRBJ2-3, with 7 bases identical to TRBD2. Trimming took 6 bases from V and 5 from J; bases not matched to a gene: 17. Germline lookup yields CDR1 SQVTM and CDR2 ANQGSEA. This CDR3 is built from 16 residues. CDR3 in amino acids: CSVRPSSGLEGDTQYF. In DNA form, the CDR3 reads TGCAGCGTAAGACCCTCTAGCGGCCTTGAGGGAGATACGCAGTATTTT.

The V call is TRBV6-5, the J call TRBJ2-1, with 8 bases fitting TRBD2. The length of the CDR3 is 14 residues. CDR1 and CDR2 from the germline V gene are MNHEY and SVGAGI. The V gene end was trimmed by 4 bases and the J gene end by 4 bases; junction bases not matched to a gene: 3. CDR3: CASSWTSRYNEQFF. The CDR3 nucleotides read TGTGCCAGCAGTTGGACTAGCAGATACAATGAGCAGTTCTTC.

This clonotype was recorded many times. J is TRBJ2-3 and V is TRBV5-1, with D perhaps TRBD2 (5 bases). The CDR3 sequence is 15 residues long. Germline CDR1 is SGHRS and CDR2 is YFSETQ. V lost 0 bases and J 1 base, leaving 9 bases between the germline ends. The CDR3 nucleotides read TGCGCCAGCAGCTTGGCTGGACTTCGCACAGATACGCAGTATTTT. This translates into CASSLAGLRTDTQYF.

This clonotype was recorded many times. The V and J genes are TRBV29-1 and TRBJ1-2, with D perhaps matching TRBD1 (6 bases). With 1 base removed from V and 5 bases from J, the gap between germline ends came to 14 bases. From germline, CDR1 is SQVTM and CDR2 ANQGSEA. This CDR3 region has 14 residues. The CDR3 coding sequence is TGCAGCGTTGAAGTGGGGGCGAGGGAGTATGGCTACACCTTC. Translating gives CSVEVGAREYGYTF.

In its sample, this clonotype was seen many times. This CDR3 reads CASSSHGPYSYEQYF. CDR3 coding DNA: TGTGCCAGCAGTTCACACGGACCCTACTCCTACGAGCAGTACTTC. The chain has TRBV27 and TRBJ2-7; D unclear. From germline, CDR1 is MNHEY and CDR2 SMNVEV (reference sequence). The CDR3 loop spans 15 amino acids. V was shortened by 4 bases and J by 0 bases, with 13 bases between the two germline ends.

This clonotype has only a few counts. The CDR3 spells CASRTPVADTQYF. The CDR3 DNA reads TGTGCCAGCAGGACCCCAGTTGCAGATACGCAGTATTTT. This chain links TRBV12-3 or TRBV12-4 with TRBJ2-3, with D hard to call. The V gene lost 6 bases and the J gene lost 4 bases, with 11 bases spanning the gap. CDR3 length: 13 amino acids.

The rearrangement links TRBV20-1 to TRBJ1-1; 8 bases match TRBD1. J lost 7 bases, V lost 3 bases, and 7 bases had no gene match. This CDR3 spans 13 amino acids. Germline assignment: CDR1 DFQATT and CDR2 SNEGSKA (reference sequence). This CDR3 is CSASRTGLGEAFF. Written as DNA, the CDR3 is TGCAGTGCTAGCAGGACAGGGCTCGGTGAAGCTTTCTTT.

This chain uses TRBV20-1 with TRBJ2-2, with a weak D call TRBD1 (5 bases). V was pared by 3 bases and J by 0 bases, with 20 bases between. Germline loops: CDR1 DFQATT, CDR2 SNEGSKA (reference sequence). This CDR3 contains 18 residues. The CDR3 is CSARSGREIPANTGELFF. The DNA of the CDR3 is TGCAGTGCTAGGTCAGGGCGTGAGATCCCCGCGAACACCGGGGAGCTGTTTTTT.

The chain combines TRBV7-2 with TRBJ2-1; D is unclear. The CDR3 contains 13 residues. The germline gives CDR1 SGHTA, CDR2 FQGNSA. Trimming shortened V by 5 bases and J by 4 bases, and 9 bases separated the two germline ends. CDR3 residues: CASSTGLYNEQFF. In DNA, the CDR3 is TGTGCCAGCAGCACCGGGCTGTACAATGAGCAGTTCTTC.

The J gene is TRBJ2-1, the V gene TRBV15, with TRBD2 as a possible D gene (6 bases). The V end was cut by 3 bases, the J end by 5 bases, with 17 bases between. This CDR3 region has 16 residues. Looked up from germline, CDR1 is LNHNV and CDR2 is YYDKDF (reference sequence). The CDR3 region is CATSSPAGGAHNEQFF. The DNA for the CDR3 is TGTGCCACCAGCAGTCCCGCCGGGGGAGCTCACAATGAGCAGTTCTTC.

This clonotype was counted ten times or more. The chain recombines TRBV20-1 with TRBJ2-7; TRBD2 is a possible D gene (5 bases). Trimming took 5 bases from V and 6 from J, leaving 8 bases between them. Germline CDR1 is DFQATT and CDR2 is SNEGSKA (reference sequence). This CDR3 contains 10 residues. Here the CDR3 DNA reads TGCAGTGCTCGACGGGGCGAGCAGTACTTC. It encodes CSARRGEQYF.

This clonotype was recorded many times. This chain uses TRBV20-1 with TRBJ2-5; D unclear. V lost 3 bases, J lost 2 bases, and 1 base lay in between. The CDR3 has 10 residues. CDR1 is DFQATT, CDR2 SNEGSKA, per germline (reference sequence). The CDR3 nucleotides read TGCAGTGCTAGTCAAGAGACCCAGTACTTC. Amino acid sequence: CSASQETQYF.

The chain joins TRBV20-1 to TRBJ2-7, with D possibly TRBD1 on 6 matching bases. This CDR3 comprises 14 residues. Trimming pared 0 bases from V and 3 bases from J, leaving 12 bases between. Germline V CDR1 and CDR2: DFQATT, SNEGSKA (reference sequence). The CDR3 coding sequence is TGCAGTGCTAGAGATATGGCCAGGGGCTACGAGCAGTACTTC. This translates into CSARDMARGYEQYF.

This clonotype was seen ten or more times. The V call is TRBV20-1, the J call TRBJ2-3; no firm D call. Between the trimmed V and J ends, which lost 5 bases and 0 bases, there was a span of 18 bases. The germline V gene encodes CDR1 DFQATT and CDR2 SNEGSKA (reference sequence). This CDR3 comprises 16 residues. CDR3 loop: CSAPLPAEASTDTQYF. CDR3 nucleotides: TGCAGTGCTCCCCTCCCGGCGGAAGCTAGCACAGATACGCAGTATTTT.

The V call is TRBV9, the J call TRBJ2-5; D gene unclear. The length of the CDR3 is 15 residues. The germline V gene encodes CDR1 SGDLS and CDR2 YYNGEE. Trimming pared 0 bases from V and 5 bases from J, leaving 14 bases between. CDR3 in DNA: TGTGCCAGCAGCGTAGGCAGCTTATTGGGGGAGACCCAGTACTTC. This translates into CASSVGSLLGETQYF.

This clonotype has ten or more counts. V usage is TRBV20-1 and J usage is TRBJ2-1; D is undetermined. The germline V and J ends were trimmed by 2 bases and 6 bases, with 5 bases remaining between them. The CDR3 totals 11 residues. CDR1 is DFQATT, CDR2 SNEGSKA, per germline (reference sequence). The CDR3 DNA is TGCAGTGCTAGATTTTCCAATGAGCAGTTCTTC. Translation gives CSARFSNEQFF.

The chain is built from TRBV2 and TRBJ2-3; D call uncertain. V was cut by 5 bases and J by 0 bases, with 6 bases left in between. Germline V gene sequence: CDR1 SNHLY, CDR2 FYNNEI. There are 13 residues in the CDR3. The CDR3 here is CASSIQSTDTQYF. The CDR3 DNA reads as TGTGCCAGCAGTATCCAAAGCACAGATACGCAGTATTTT.

This sequence joins TRBV7-9 and TRBJ2-7, with a weak D call TRBD2 (6 bases). V lost 5 bases and J 6 bases, leaving 20 bases between the germline ends. This CDR3 has 15 residues. From germline, CDR1 is SEHNR and CDR2 FQNEAQ (reference sequence). The CDR3 here is CASSRPGTPDGEQYF. The CDR3 region has the DNA TGTGCCAGCAGCAGACCCGGGACTCCGGACGGCGAGCAGTACTTC.

This clonotype has at least ten counts. V usage is TRBV10-3 and J usage is TRBJ2-5, with D perhaps TRBD2 (5 bases). CDR3 length: 15 amino acids. Germline V lookup: CDR1 ENHRY, CDR2 SYGVKD. Trimming stripped 6 bases from V and 5 bases from J, with 19 bases between. DNA of the CDR3: TGTGCCATCAGCCGAGACGGGATGGGCGGCGAGACCCAGTACTTC. Its translation is CAISRDGMGGETQYF.

Only a few counts were recorded for this clonotype. The CDR3 DNA reads TGCAGCGTGGGGGGACAGCCCACAGATACGCAGTATTTT. It is translated as CSVGGQPTDTQYF. The J gene is TRBJ2-3, the V gene TRBV29-1; a possible D gene is TRBD1 (7 bases). This CDR3 region has 13 residues. Trimming removed 6 bases from V and 2 bases from J, with 12 bases in between. Per germline, CDR1 SQVTM and CDR2 ANQGSEA.